Sequencing of this TCR beta chain was carried out in a study of shared clonotypes between healthy human individuals. Libraries were prepared by immunoSEQ multiplex PCR; TCRdb keeps only in-frame clonotypes and omits some of them. The profile covers roughly 570,000 clones, with more than 95% appearing a single time and around 0.3% taken by the ten largest. Naive CD8 cells, CD45RO-negative and positively selected for CCR7, excluded terminally differentiated effector memory CD45RA+ cells. The CDR3 consists of 16 residues. Germline CDR1 reads MNHEY; CDR2 reads SMNVEV (reference sequence). The V gene end was trimmed by 5 bases and the J gene end by 6 bases; junction bases not matched to a gene: 10.

The sequence came from a man between 25 and 39 years old in good health. The chain couples TRBV27 to TRBJ2-7; 13 nucleotides agree with TRBD2. The sample was naive CD8+ T cells sorted from blood. This chain's CDR3 is CASSQTGLAGSGEQYF. In DNA form, the CDR3 reads TGTGCCAGCAGTCAGACGGGACTAGCGGGATCGGGCGAGCAGTACTTC.